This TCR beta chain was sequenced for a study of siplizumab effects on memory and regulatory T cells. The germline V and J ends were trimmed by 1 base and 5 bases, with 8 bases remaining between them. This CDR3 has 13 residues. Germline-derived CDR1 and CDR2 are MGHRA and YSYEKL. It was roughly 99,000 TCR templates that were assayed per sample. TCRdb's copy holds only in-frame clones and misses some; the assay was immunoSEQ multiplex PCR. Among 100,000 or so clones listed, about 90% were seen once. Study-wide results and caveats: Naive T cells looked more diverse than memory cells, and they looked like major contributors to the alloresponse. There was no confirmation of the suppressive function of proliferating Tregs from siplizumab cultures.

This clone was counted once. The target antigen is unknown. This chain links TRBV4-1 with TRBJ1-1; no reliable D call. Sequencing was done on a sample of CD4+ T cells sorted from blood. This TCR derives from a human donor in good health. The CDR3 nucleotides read TGCGCCAGCAGCCAAGTGGGAGGTACTGAAGCTTTCTTT. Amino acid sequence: CASSQVGGTEAFF.